This is a list of T cell receptor beta chains from one sample in a study of T cells in Graves' hyperthyroidism and ophthalmopathy. TCRdb ran MiXCR on the multiplex PCR reads and lists one entry per CDR3 protein. The sample holds approximately 710,000 distinct CDR3 sequences; 15% to 20% are singletons and the top ten take around 15%. The material sequenced was blood. The origin of the receptors is a man aged 45 to 65 with Graves' hyperthyroidism. Each CDR3 is given with its conserved first and last residue. The D gene is left open where the match is weak. Part of the rows lack a size; the others show once, few, many or a class for expanded clones.

TRBJ2-1	TRBV5-1	.	many	TGCGCCAGCAGCTCGGGATCGGCTAACAATGAGCAGTTCTTC	CASSSGSANNEQFF
TRBJ1-1	TRBV30	.	many	TGTGCCTGGAGGCTACGCAGGGAGGACACTGAAGCTTTCTTT	CAWRLRREDTEAFF
TRBJ2-7	TRBV10-3	TRBD1	few	TGTGCCATCAGTGAGACAATCCTTAATCCGGGACAGCCTCTCTACGAGCAGTACTTC	CAISETILNPGQPLYEQYF
TRBJ1-1	TRBV30	.	many	TGTGCCTGGAGTGTAACAGGGCCTGAAGCTTTCTTT	CAWSVTGPEAFF
TRBJ2-3	TRBV7-2	.	many	TGTGCCAGCAGCTTCCACGGCACAGATACGCAGTATTTT	CASSFHGTDTQYF
TRBJ1-3	TRBV10-3	.	many	TGTGCCATTCGACGAGCGGGATCTGGAAACACCATATATTTT	CAIRRAGSGNTIYF
TRBJ1-2	TRBV28	TRBD1	few	TGTGCCAGCAGTTTGTTTCCGGGACAGGTTTACTATGGCTACACCTTC	CASSLFPGQVYYGYTF
TRBJ2-1	TRBV7-9	.	.	TGTGCCAGCAGCTTTACGGATGAGCAGTTCTTC	CASSFTDEQFF
TRBJ2-2	TRBV12-3/TRBV12-4	.	many	TGTGCCAGCAGTTCCTTGAGGTCCGGGGAGCTGTTTTTT	CASSSLRSGELFF
TRBJ1-2	TRBV28	.	once	TGTGCCAGCAGTTTTCCACCCGCGGGATATGGCTACACCTTC	CASSFPPAGYGYTF
TRBJ1-5	TRBV27	.	many	TGTGCCAGCAGCCAAGCAGGGGTGGGTCAGCCCCAGCATTTT	CASSQAGVGQPQHF
TRBJ2-7	TRBV12-3/TRBV12-4	.	.	TGTGCCAGCAGTGCGGGGCGCGGGGAGCAGTACTTC	CASSAGRGEQYF